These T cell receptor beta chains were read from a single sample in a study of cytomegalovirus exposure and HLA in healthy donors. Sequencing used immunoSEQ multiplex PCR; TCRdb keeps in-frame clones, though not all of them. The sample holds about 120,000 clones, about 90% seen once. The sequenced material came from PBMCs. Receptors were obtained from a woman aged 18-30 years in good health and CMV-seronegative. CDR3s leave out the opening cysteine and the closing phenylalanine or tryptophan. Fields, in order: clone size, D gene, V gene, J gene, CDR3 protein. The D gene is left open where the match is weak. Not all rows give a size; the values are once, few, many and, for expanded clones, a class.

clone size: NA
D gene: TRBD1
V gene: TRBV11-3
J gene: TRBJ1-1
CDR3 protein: ASSARDRANTEAF

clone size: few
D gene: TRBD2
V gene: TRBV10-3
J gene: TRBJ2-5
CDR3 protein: AISESELAGRSQY

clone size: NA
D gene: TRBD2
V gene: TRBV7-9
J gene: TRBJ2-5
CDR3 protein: ASSLTREGRETQY

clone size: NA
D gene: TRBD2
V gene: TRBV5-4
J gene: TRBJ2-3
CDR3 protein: ASSIGTSGRPDTQY

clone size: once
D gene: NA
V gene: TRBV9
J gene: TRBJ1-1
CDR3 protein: ASSVVGATEAF

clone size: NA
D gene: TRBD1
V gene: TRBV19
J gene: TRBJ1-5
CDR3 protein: ASSPSGGPTQPQH

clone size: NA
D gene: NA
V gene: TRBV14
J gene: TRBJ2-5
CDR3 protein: ASSRRSPGEETQY

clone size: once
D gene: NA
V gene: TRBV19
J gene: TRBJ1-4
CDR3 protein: ASSPLQGRYEKLF

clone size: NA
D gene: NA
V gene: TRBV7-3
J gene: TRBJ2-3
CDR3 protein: ASSFGGRETDTQY

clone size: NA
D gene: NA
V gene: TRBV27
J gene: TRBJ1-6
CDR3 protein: ASRRQYNSPLH

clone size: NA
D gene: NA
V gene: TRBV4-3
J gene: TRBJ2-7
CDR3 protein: AILQRIYEQY

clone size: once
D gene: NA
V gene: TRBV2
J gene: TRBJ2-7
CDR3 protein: ASKWAAYEQY

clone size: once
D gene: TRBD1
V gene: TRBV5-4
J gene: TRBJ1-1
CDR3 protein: ASSQDRNGNTEAF

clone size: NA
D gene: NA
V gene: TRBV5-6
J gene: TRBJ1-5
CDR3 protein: ASSLARGSNQPQH

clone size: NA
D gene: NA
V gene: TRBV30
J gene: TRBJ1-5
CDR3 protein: AWSSTSQNQPQH

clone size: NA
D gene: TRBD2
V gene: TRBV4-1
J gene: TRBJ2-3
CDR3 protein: ASSQLPRTSGKTDTQY

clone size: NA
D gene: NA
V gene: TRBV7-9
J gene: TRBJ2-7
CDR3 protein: ASSLAGAHEQY

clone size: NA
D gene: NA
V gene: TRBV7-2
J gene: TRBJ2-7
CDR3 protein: ASSLGPQGYEQY